These 21 T cell receptor beta chains originate from one sample sequenced in a study of CXCR3-negative and CXCR3-positive naive CD8 T cells. 5' RACE with UMI labels generated the TRB cDNA libraries. Using the 5' RACE reads, TCRdb records one entry per CDR3 protein without DNA. This listing includes about 130,000 distinct CDR3 sequences. The sample was naive CXCR3- CD8+ T cells from blood. This sample's subset: CD45RO-CCR7+CD27+CD95- naive CD8+ T cells lacking CXCR3 (TNR3-). These receptors were obtained from a human donor in good health. Some clones in this sample may be carry-over from other donors' samples.

The CDR3 reads CASSSALWMYEQYF. The chain uses TRBV28 and TRBJ2-7. CDR1 is MDHEN, CDR2 SYDVKM, per germline. There are 14 residues in the CDR3.

The gene calls are TRBV7-3 and TRBJ2-1; as DNA is missing, the TRBD1 call by TCRdb cannot be tested. Germline assignment: CDR1 SGHTA and CDR2 FQGTGA. The length of the CDR3 is 13 residues. The CDR3 sequence is CAISSGHINEQFF.

The chain uses TRBV25-1 and TRBJ1-1; the TCRdb call, TRBD1, lacks DNA for checking. Germline CDR1 is MGHDK and CDR2 is SYGVNS. The CDR3 sequence is 19 residues long. CDR3 residues: CASSEYGTGLEPLNTEAFF. Supplemented by reference TRBV25-1 and TRBJ1-1, the full variable domain reads EADIYQTPRYLVIGTGKKITLECSQTMGHDKMYWYQQDPGMELHLIHYSYGVNSTEKGDLSSESTVSRIRTEHFPLTLESARPSHTSQYLCASSEYGTGLEPLNTEAFFGQGTRLTVV.

The CDR3 spells CATSRDLTSGARIEQFF. The genes are TRBV15 and TRBJ2-1; the D call from TCRdb, TRBD2, cannot be confirmed without DNA. The CDR3 has 17 amino acids. CDR1 is LNHNV and CDR2 is YYDKDF in the germline V gene (reference sequence).

The genes are TRBV19 and TRBJ2-7; the TRBD2 assignment by TCRdb is unverifiable without DNA. The CDR3 sequence is 13 residues long. Per the germline V gene, CDR1 is LNHDA and CDR2 is SQIVND (reference sequence). CDR3 in amino acids: CASSIRVGHEQYF.

The V and J genes are TRBV27 and TRBJ2-1. Germline CDR1 is MNHEY and CDR2 is SMNVEV (reference sequence). The CDR3 sequence is 13 residues long. The CDR3: CASRTKGNNEQFF.

The rearrangement uses TRBV7-2 and TRBJ2-7; checking the TCRdb D call of TRBD2 is not possible without DNA. CDR3 length: 15 residues. Germline CDR1 SGHTA, CDR2 FQGNSA. CDR3 amino acids: CASSLRDSHIYEQYF. Complete variable domain (other parts from reference TRBV7-2 and TRBJ2-7): GAGVSQSPSNKVTEKGKDVELRCDPISGHTALYWYRQSLGQGLEFLIYFQGNSAPDKSGLPSDRFSAERTGGSVSTLTIQRTQQEDSAVYLCASSLRDSHIYEQYFGPGTRLTVT.

This chain connects TRBV11-2 to TRBJ2-7; the TCRdb D gene call, TRBD1, has no DNA to confirm it. CDR3 size: 15 residues. Germline CDR1 reads SGHAT; CDR2 reads FQNNGV. CDR3 sequence reads: CASSISGTDTYEQYF.

The V gene is TRBV28, the J gene TRBJ1-2. The V gene's germline CDR1 is MDHEN and CDR2 SYDVKM. The CDR3 has 14 amino acids. CDR3 region: CATWGGAIGYGYTF.

The chain links TRBV6-2 or TRBV6-3 to TRBJ2-7; TCRdb names TRBD1, which stays unverified in the absence of DNA. The V gene's germline CDR1 is MNHEY and CDR2 SVGEGT. This CDR3 has 16 residues. Here the CDR3 reads CASSYNYGTVPTEQYF.

This chain joins TRBV5-1 and TRBJ2-3; the D call of TRBD2 rests on TCRdb alone, since no DNA is present to check it. Germline V lookup: CDR1 SGHRS, CDR2 YFSETQ. The CDR3 extends over 15 amino acids. The CDR3: CASSSTSGGTDTQYF.

V is TRBV19 and J is TRBJ2-3; the D call from TCRdb, TRBD2, cannot be confirmed without DNA. The germline gives CDR1 LNHDA, CDR2 SQIVND (reference sequence). The CDR3 is 15 amino acids. This CDR3 reads CASSIASRGTDTQYF.

This sequence joins TRBV4-1 and TRBJ2-5; TCRdb outputs TRBD1, but without DNA this stays unchecked. CDR3 length: 16 amino acids. Germline loops: CDR1 MGHRA, CDR2 YSYEKL. The CDR3 spells CASSQSPGRHQETQYF.

V usage is TRBV15 and J usage is TRBJ1-6. CDR1 is LNHNV and CDR2 is YYDKDF in the germline V gene (reference sequence). CDR3 size: 12 residues. CDR3 in amino acids: CATSRGNSPLHF.

The chain links TRBV5-1 to TRBJ2-3. Per germline, CDR1 SGHRS and CDR2 YFSETQ. The CDR3 runs to 12 residues. The CDR3 is CASSTGIDTQYF. The variable domain in full, completed from reference TRBV5-1 and TRBJ2-3, reads KAGVTQTPRYLIKTRGQQVTLSCSPISGHRSVSWYQQTPGQGLQFLFEYFSETQRNKGNFPGRFSGRQFSNSRSEMNVSTLELGDSALYLCASSTGIDTQYFGPGTRLTVL.

V gene TRBV28 combines with J gene TRBJ2-1; the D gene TCRdb calls, TRBD1, cannot be checked with no DNA. The germline V gene encodes CDR1 MDHEN and CDR2 SYDVKM. The CDR3 totals 12 residues. The CDR3 sequence is CASNDGGNEQFF.

The chain carries TRBV29-1 and TRBJ1-6; lacking DNA, the TRBD1 call made by TCRdb goes unchecked. This CDR3 contains 14 residues. Per germline, CDR1 SQVTM and CDR2 ANQGSEA. This CDR3 is CSAQVGSENSPLHF.

This chain links TRBV7-9 with TRBJ2-2; absent DNA, TCRdb's TRBD2 call cannot be checked. Germline CDR1 SEHNR, CDR2 FQNEAQ (reference sequence). The CDR3 contains 19 residues. The CDR3 loop reads CASSLTHLAGDMMTGELFF.

The CDR3 sequence: CSVEELGIPLNEQFF. The rearrangement uses TRBV29-1 and TRBJ2-1. The germline CDR1 and CDR2 sequences are SQVTM and ANQGSEA. The CDR3 loop spans 15 amino acids.

The genes are TRBV27 and TRBJ1-1; no DNA is available, so the TRBD1 call from TCRdb remains unchecked. Germline CDR1 MNHEY, CDR2 SMNVEV (reference sequence). CDR3 length equals 14 residues. The CDR3 region is CASSFGRGNTEAFF.

The rearrangement uses TRBV12-3 or TRBV12-4 and TRBJ1-2; there is no DNA to check the TCRdb D call of TRBD1. The CDR3 totals 15 residues. This CDR3 is CASRTVAGLNYGYTF.